These 6 T cell receptor beta chains were sequenced from one sample in a study of regulatory T cells in long-lasting Graves disease. HTBI primers from iRepertoire and Arm-PCR of CDR3 regions yielded the TCR beta libraries. TCRdb reprocessed the multiplex PCR reads with MiXCR, giving one entry per CDR3 protein. The profile shows hundreds of thousands of distinct CDR3 sequences, around 30% of them singletons. Time point noted: persistent/refractory GD, antithyroid drugs over 5 years with positive TRAb. From PBMCs, RNA was extracted and then used to make the TCR library. This material consisted of peripheral blood mononuclear cells (PBMCs), taken when the disease was refractory, from a patient treated with antithyroid drugs. These receptors came from a female donor with Graves disease.

The rearrangement uses TRBV20-1 and TRBJ2-7, with 9 nucleotides matching TRBD1. The CDR3 runs to 14 residues. Germline-derived CDR1 and CDR2 are DFQATT and SNEGSKA (reference sequence). After removal of 3 bases from V and 2 bases from J, the junction contained 5 bases not matched to a gene. CDR3 amino acids: CSASRTGAAYEQYF. DNA for the CDR3: TGCAGTGCTAGCCGGACAGGGGCCGCCTACGAGCAGTACTTC.

This clonotype was seen at least ten times. The V gene is TRBV28, the J gene TRBJ2-5; 9 bases match TRBD2. The J segment lost 2 bases and the V segment lost 7 bases, leaving 2 bases of the junction unmatched. The CDR3 is made up of 13 amino acids. Germline CDR1 reads MDHEN; CDR2 reads SYDVKM. The CDR3 coding sequence is TGTGCCAGCACACTAGCGGGTCAAGAGACCCAGTACTTC. It yields the protein CASTLAGQETQYF.

V is TRBV30 and J is TRBJ1-5; D not resolved. V dropped 2 bases and J dropped 3 bases, with 14 bases sitting between them. The V gene's germline CDR1 is GTSNPN and CDR2 SVGIG (reference sequence). The CDR3 spans 15 residues. The CDR3 sequence is CAWSSYYRDNQPQHF. The CDR3 nucleotides are TGTGCCTGGAGTTCCTACTATCGGGACAATCAGCCCCAGCATTTT.

The chain uses TRBV5-1 and TRBJ1-3; 9 bases match TRBD1. CDR1 and CDR2 from the germline V gene are SGHRS and YFSETQ. V lost 7 bases and J lost 8; bases outside the gene matches: 13. The CDR3 contains 15 residues. The CDR3 DNA sequence: TGCGCCAGCTCGGACAGGGGATACCCCGGGGACACCATATATTTT. Protein sequence: CASSDRGYPGDTIYF.

This clonotype was seen only a few times. The rearrangement links TRBV7-3 to TRBJ2-2; 8 bases agree with TRBD2. Germline lookup yields CDR1 SGHTA and CDR2 FQGTGA. Trimming removed 4 bases from V and 3 bases from J; junction bases left unmatched: 4. This CDR3 contains 15 residues. In DNA form, the CDR3 reads TGTGCCAGCAGCTCCGTAGCGGGATACACCGGGGAGCTGTTTTTT. Translating gives CASSSVAGYTGELFF.

This clonotype has a handful of counts. The CDR3 spells CASSLKGGYSNQPQHF. The CDR3, as DNA: TGTGCCAGCAGTTTAAAAGGGGGCTATAGCAATCAGCCCCAGCATTTT. The chain links TRBV28 to TRBJ1-5; 7 bases align to TRBD1. CDR1 is MDHEN and CDR2 is SYDVKM in the germline V gene. Unmatched junction bases numbered 4, after V lost 2 bases and J lost 0 bases. This CDR3 is 16 amino acids long. The whole variable domain, remainder taken from reference TRBV28 and TRBJ1-5, is DVKVTQSSRYLVKRTGEKVFLECVQDMDHENMFWYRQDPGLGLRLIYFSYDVKMKEKGDIPEGYSVSREKKERFSLILESASTNQTSMYLCASSLKGGYSNQPQHFGDGTRLSIL.